The 24 T cell receptor beta chains below were found in one sample sequenced in a study of OX40 agonist ivuxolimab in advanced cancers. Generated by immunoSEQ multiplex PCR, the TCRdb table keeps only in-frame clones and is missing some. The table lists around 50,000 clones, roughly 81% of them singletons. The sequencing here drew on CD4+ or CD8+ T cells sorted from blood, taken in a trial of the OX40 agonist ivuxolimab. These receptor sequences come from an adult with an advanced solid tumor such as melanoma, head and neck, liver or kidney cancer.

The genes are TRBV5-6 and TRBJ1-1; 8 bases fit TRBD1. V was pared by 4 bases and J by 1 base, with 9 bases of the junction left unmatched. Germline V gene data show CDR1 as SGHDT and CDR2 as YYEEEE. The CDR3 is made up of 16 amino acids. The CDR3 nucleotides are TGTGCCAGCAGCCTCGACAGGGGCGCTACGAACACTGAAGCTTTCTTT. Amino acids: CASSLDRGATNTEAFF.

The genes are TRBV4-1 and TRBJ1-4; perhaps TRBD1 as D (6 bases). The CDR3 contains 16 residues. CDR1 is MGHRA and CDR2 is YSYEKL in the germline V gene. Trimming removed 4 bases at V and 6 bases at J, with 18 bases between. The CDR3 reads CASSRYRTAEDEKLFF. CDR3 DNA sequence: TGCGCCAGCAGCCGTTATAGGACAGCCGAGGATGAAAAACTGTTTTTT.

The chain is built from TRBV2 and TRBJ1-4, with D perhaps TRBD1 (5 bases). The germline V gene encodes CDR1 SNHLY and CDR2 FYNNEI. CDR3 length equals 14 residues. V lost 3 bases to trimming and J lost 1 base, with 6 bases between them. The CDR3 DNA follows: TGTGCCAGCAGTGAGGGGGGAACTAATGAAAAACTGTTTTTT. Translating gives CASSEGGTNEKLFF.

The chain joins TRBV6-6 to TRBJ1-5; 8 nucleotides match TRBD1. Per germline, CDR1 MNHNY and CDR2 SVGAGI (reference sequence). The J segment lost 3 bases and the V segment lost 6 bases, leaving 4 bases of the junction unmatched. The CDR3 is 14 amino acids. Written as DNA, the CDR3 is TGTGCCAGCAGGGAGGACAGGGCCAATCAGCCCCAGCATTTT. This encodes CASREDRANQPQHF.

The V and J genes are TRBV18 and TRBJ2-1; D may be TRBD2 (5 bases). Trimming stripped 6 bases from V and 3 bases from J, with 12 bases between. The V gene's germline CDR1 is KGHSH and CDR2 LQKENI. The CDR3 is made up of 14 amino acids. The CDR3 DNA is TGTGCCAGCTCGCTCGGGAACCTCTACAATGAGCAGTTCTTC. It codes for CASSLGNLYNEQFF. The whole variable domain, filled in from reference TRBV18 and TRBJ2-1, reads NAGVMQNPRHLVRRRGQEARLRCSPMKGHSHVYWYRQLPEEGLKFMVYLQKENIIDESGMPKERFSAEFPKEGPSILRIQQVVRGDSAAYFCASSLGNLYNEQFFGPGTRLTVL.

This rearrangement joins TRBV5-4 to TRBJ1-2; no reliable D call. The CDR3 runs to 15 residues. V was pared by 0 bases and J by 5 bases, with 14 bases between. Germline CDR1 is SGHNT and CDR2 is YYREEE (reference sequence). CDR3 amino acids: CASSLVSGIGYGYTF. The DNA for the CDR3 is TGTGCCAGCAGCTTGGTTAGTGGGATAGGATATGGCTACACCTTC.

The chain has TRBV10-3 and TRBJ2-5; 8 bases are shared with TRBD1. The J call may be incorrect, as the DNA end agrees better with TRBJ2-7. The CDR3 runs 18 residues. CDR1 ENHRY and CDR2 SYGVKD come from the germline V gene. The CDR3 sequence is CAIRSGQVSESRSYEQYF. The CDR3 DNA sequence: TGTGCCATCAGGTCGGGACAGGTAAGTGAAAGCCGGTCCTACGAGCAGTACTTC.

The chain recombines TRBV5-6 with TRBJ1-6, with 9 bases that match TRBD1. Per germline, CDR1 SGHDT and CDR2 YYEEEE. The J segment lost 8 bases and the V segment lost 3 bases, leaving 9 bases of the junction unmatched. The CDR3 loop spans 16 amino acids. The CDR3 DNA reads as TGTGCCAGCAGCTCTTTGGACAGGGGAAAATATTCACCCCTCCACTTT. Residues: CASSSLDRGKYSPLHF.

The chain carries TRBV7-6 and TRBJ2-1; TRBD2 aligns across 12 bases. Per germline, CDR1 SGHVS and CDR2 FNYEAQ. The CDR3 is 17 residues long. Germline trimming cut 1 base from V and 5 bases from J; bases unmatched to any gene: 6. The CDR3 here is CASSLGARTSGDNEQFF. The CDR3 DNA reads TGTGCCAGCAGCTTAGGGGCGAGGACTAGCGGGGACAATGAGCAGTTCTTC.

The genes are TRBV7-9 and TRBJ2-7; no clear D gene. V lost 5 bases, J lost 3 bases, and 8 bases lay in between. The V gene's germline CDR1 is SEHNR and CDR2 FQNEAQ (reference sequence). The CDR3 is 12 residues long. The CDR3 here is CASSIGRYEQYF. Here the CDR3 DNA reads TGTGCCAGCAGCATAGGGCGCTACGAGCAGTACTTC.

This chain links TRBV7-8 with TRBJ1-3; tentatively, D is TRBD1 (6 bases). CDR1 and CDR2 from the germline V gene are SGHVS and FQNEAQ. This CDR3 has 16 residues. The germline V and J ends were trimmed by 1 base and 2 bases, with 12 bases remaining between them. CDR3 protein: CASSLGAGAAGNTIYF. The CDR3 DNA sequence: TGTGCCAGCAGCTTAGGGGCAGGGGCTGCTGGAAACACCATATATTTT.

This sequence joins TRBV7-2 and TRBJ2-1; no clear D gene. Germline V CDR1 and CDR2: SGHTA, FQGNSA. The CDR3 is 13 residues long. Trimming pared 1 base from V and 12 bases from J, leaving 13 bases between. The CDR3 loop reads CASSLGWQRGQFF. CDR3 sequence (DNA): TGTGCCAGCAGCTTAGGCTGGCAGAGAGGGCAGTTCTTC.

The rearrangement joins TRBV11-3 to TRBJ1-2; no firm D call. The CDR3 is made up of 16 amino acids. Germline CDR1 SGHNT, CDR2 YENEEA. Between the trimmed V and J ends, which lost 1 base and 0 bases, there was a span of 12 bases. The CDR3 loop reads CASSLAPEGSNYGYTF. The CDR3 nucleotides read TGTGCCAGCAGCTTAGCGCCGGAAGGGTCTAACTATGGCTACACCTTC.

The chain employs TRBV7-2 and TRBJ2-5, with 10 positions matching TRBD2. This CDR3 contains 16 residues. CDR1 and CDR2 (germline): SGHTA, FQGNSA. The ends lost 2 bases at V and 4 bases at J; junction bases unmatched: 7. The CDR3 DNA sequence: TGTGCCAGCAGCTTAAGGGCTAGCGGGAGTACAGAGACCCAGTACTTC. Residues: CASSLRASGSTETQYF.

This chain uses TRBV28 with TRBJ1-1, with 7 bases matching TRBD1. The CDR3 loop spans 15 amino acids. V was pared by 3 bases and J by 1 base, with 5 bases of the junction left unmatched. Germline V gene lookup returns CDR1 MDHEN and CDR2 SYDVKM. The CDR3 DNA is TGTGCCAGCAGTTTGGTCGACAGGGAGAACACTGAAGCTTTCTTT. Encoded protein: CASSLVDRENTEAFF.

This clone occurred a few times. The chain couples TRBV18 to TRBJ2-5; D is uncertain. In germline, CDR1 is KGHSH, CDR2 LQKENI. V dropped 2 bases and J dropped 4 bases, with 14 bases sitting between them. This CDR3 region has 15 residues. The chain's CDR3 is CASSPASKGRETQYF. The CDR3 nucleotides are TGTGCCAGCTCACCAGCCTCCAAGGGCCGAGAGACCCAGTACTTC.

The chain employs TRBV14 and TRBJ2-1, with 12 bases aligning to TRBD2. The V gene's germline CDR1 is SGHDN and CDR2 FVKESK. CDR3 size: 17 residues. The ends lost 2 bases at V and 5 bases at J; junction bases unmatched: 7. The CDR3 here is CASSQPRTSGKDNEQFF. The DNA of the CDR3 is TGTGCCAGCAGCCAACCCAGGACTAGCGGGAAGGACAATGAGCAGTTCTTC.

The chain uses TRBV25-1 and TRBJ2-3; 7 nucleotides agree with TRBD2. The V gene's germline CDR1 is MGHDK and CDR2 SYGVNS. Trimming removed 3 bases from V and 3 bases from J; junction bases left unmatched: 0. The CDR3 covers 13 residues. The CDR3 sequence is CASSEGGTDTQYF. Here the CDR3 DNA reads TGTGCCAGCAGTGAGGGAGGGACAGATACGCAGTATTTT.

V is TRBV6-1 and J is TRBJ2-7; 7 nucleotides match TRBD1. CDR3 length equals 13 residues. Germline V gene data show CDR1 as MNHNS and CDR2 as SASEGT. V lost 3 bases, J lost 4 bases, and 3 bases stayed unmatched. The CDR3 bases are TGTGCCAGCAGTGAGACACAGGGGTACGAGCAGTACTTC. Translation gives CASSETQGYEQYF.

A remark on this clone: This is likely a read error, given that the CDR3 carries no conserved phenylalanine or tryptophan at its end. The chain carries TRBV6-1 and TRBJ2-3; the D is unclear. Germline V gene data show CDR1 as MNHNS and CDR2 as SASEGT. This CDR3 contains 13 residues. Deletions cut 3 bases from V and 6 bases from J, with 10 bases between. The CDR3 sequence: CASSDGPGDTQYS. In DNA form, the CDR3 reads TGTGCCAGCAGTGACGGACCCGGGGATACGCAGTATTCT.

The chain combines TRBV19 with TRBJ2-4, with TRBD2 matching 13 bases. The V gene's germline CDR1 is LNHDA and CDR2 SQIVND (reference sequence). The J segment lost 7 bases and the V segment lost 6 bases, leaving 6 bases of the junction unmatched. The CDR3 spans 15 residues. The CDR3 DNA sequence: TGTGCCAGTAGACTAGCGGGAGGGCTGTTGAACATTCAGTACTTC. Translated, it gives CASRLAGGLLNIQYF.

In this sample, this clone turned up once. V and J are TRBV9 and TRBJ2-1, with D tentatively TRBD2 (6 bases). Between the trimmed V and J ends, which lost 4 bases and 6 bases, there was a span of 17 bases. There are 15 residues in the CDR3. Germline V gene data show CDR1 as SGDLS and CDR2 as YYNGEE. CDR3 sequence reads: CASSLSTSIGNEQFF. The CDR3 nucleotides are TGTGCCAGCAGCCTTTCGACTAGTATCGGCAATGAGCAGTTCTTC.

This clone was observed a single time. J is TRBJ1-1 and V is TRBV29-1; a weak D match, TRBD1 (6 bases). V lost 5 bases and J 6 bases, leaving 19 bases between the germline ends. This CDR3 has 14 residues. The germline V gene encodes CDR1 SQVTM and CDR2 ANQGSEA. The CDR3 sequence: CSVSPGQGSPEAFF. For the CDR3, the DNA is TGCAGCGTTTCTCCGGGGCAGGGGAGCCCTGAAGCTTTCTTT. Drawing the rest from reference TRBV29-1 and TRBJ1-1, the complete variable domain is SAVISQKPSRDICQRGTSLTIQCQVDSQVTMMFWYRQQPGQSLTLIATANQGSEATYESGFVIDKFPISRPNLTFSTLTVSNMSPEDSSIYLCSVSPGQGSPEAFFGQGTRLTVV.

This rearrangement joins TRBV6-5 to TRBJ2-7, with 9 nucleotides matching TRBD1. Germline V gene data show CDR1 as MNHEY and CDR2 as SVGAGI. The CDR3 has 14 amino acids. The junction had 8 bases not matched to a gene; V was cut back by 5 bases and J by 6 bases. In DNA, the CDR3 is TGTGCCAGCAGTCACCCCGGGACAGGGAGCGAGCAGTACTTC. Protein sequence: CASSHPGTGSEQYF.